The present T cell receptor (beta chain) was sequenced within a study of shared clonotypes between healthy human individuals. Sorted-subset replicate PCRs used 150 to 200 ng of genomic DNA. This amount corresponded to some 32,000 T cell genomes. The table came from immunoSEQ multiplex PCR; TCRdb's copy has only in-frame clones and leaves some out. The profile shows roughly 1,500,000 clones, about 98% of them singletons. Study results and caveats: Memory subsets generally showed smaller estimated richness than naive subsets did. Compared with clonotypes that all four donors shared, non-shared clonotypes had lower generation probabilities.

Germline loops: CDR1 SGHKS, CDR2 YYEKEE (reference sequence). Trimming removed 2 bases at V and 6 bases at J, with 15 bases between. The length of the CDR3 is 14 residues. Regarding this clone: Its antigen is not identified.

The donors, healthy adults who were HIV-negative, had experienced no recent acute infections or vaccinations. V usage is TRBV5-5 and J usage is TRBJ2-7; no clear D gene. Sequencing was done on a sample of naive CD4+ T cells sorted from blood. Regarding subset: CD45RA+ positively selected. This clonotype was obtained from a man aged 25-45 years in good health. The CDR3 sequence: CASSLIAPGFEQYF. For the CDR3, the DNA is TGTGCCAGCAGCTTAATTGCTCCCGGGTTCGAGCAGTACTTC.